Below are 25 T cell receptor beta chains sequenced from a single sample in a study of CD8+CD57+ T cells in acquired aplastic anemia listed by TCRdb under 2018. The patients picked for sequencing were ones in whom flow cytometry had shown an expansion of CD8+CD57+ cells. TCRdb lists the instrument as Illumina HiSeq 2000. Genomic DNA was used as template for profiling of TCR beta VDJ combinations and CDR3 sequences. TCRdb reran the public reads through fastp at Q25 and MiXCR, keeping productive beta chains. Each CDR3 protein gets just one entry, which takes the most common genes and DNA from the rows behind it. The sample table records around 200,000 distinct CDR3 sequences; over 55% of these occur just once. The top ten hold about 60% of the sample. The sample was sorted CD4+, CD8+, or CD8+CD57+ T cells (not recorded which) from PBMCs. These receptors were taken from a human donor with aplastic anemia.

This clonotype was recorded only once. Given a much more abundant clone one base away, this may be a read error. This rearrangement joins TRBV10-3 to TRBJ2-5; possibly TRBD2 for D (8 bases). Trimming cost V 4 bases and J 6 bases, with 27 bases left between them. Germline V gene lookup returns CDR1 ENHRY and CDR2 SYGVKD. The CDR3 sequence is 18 residues long. CDR3 protein: CAISVTGDVAGRMKTQYF. CDR3 nucleotide sequence: TGTGCCATCAGTGTCACAGGGGACGTAGCGGGGAGGATGAAGACCCAGTACTTC.

In its sample, this clonotype was seen a few times. The gene calls are TRBV10-3 and TRBJ2-7; D uncertain. Trimming pared 3 bases from V and 6 bases from J, leaving 6 bases between. The germline V gene encodes CDR1 ENHRY and CDR2 SYGVKD. The CDR3 spans 11 residues. The CDR3 reads CAISENGEQYF. In DNA form, the CDR3 reads TGTGCCATCAGTGAAAACGGCGAGCAGTACTTC.

This chain links TRBV14 with TRBJ2-7, with unresolved D. V was trimmed by 0 bases and J by 2 bases, leaving 8 bases between them. Germline V gene lookup returns CDR1 SGHDN and CDR2 FVKESK. The CDR3 has 14 residues. This CDR3 is CASSQDVGPYEQYF. The CDR3 DNA reads as TGTGCCAGCAGCCAAGACGTTGGGCCCTACGAGCAGTACTTC. Full variable domain (outside the CDR3, taken from reference TRBV14 and TRBJ2-7): EAGVTQFPSHSVIEKGQTVTLRCDPISGHDNLYWYRRVMGKEIKFLLHFVKESKQDESGMPNNRFLAERTGGTYSTLKVQPAELEDSGVYFCASSQDVGPYEQYFGPGTRLTVT.

The genes are TRBV19 and TRBJ1-1, with D possibly being TRBD1 (6 bases). The CDR3 loop spans 15 amino acids. V shed 4 bases and J shed 2 bases, with 14 bases lying between them. The germline gives CDR1 LNHDA, CDR2 SQIVND (reference sequence). The CDR3 coding sequence is TGTGCCAGTAGTAATTCGGGACAACCCAACACTGAAGCTTTCTTT. This encodes CASSNSGQPNTEAFF.

The chain has TRBV14 and TRBJ1-1; 11 bases map to TRBD1. There are 15 residues in the CDR3. Germline CDR1 is SGHDN and CDR2 is FVKESK. J gave up 5 bases and V 3 bases, and 5 bases lay outside the gene matches. CDR3 DNA sequence: TGTGCCAGCAGCCATAGGACAGGGGGCCAAACTGAAGCTTTCTTT. Its protein product is CASSHRTGGQTEAFF.

The chain combines TRBV7-9 with TRBJ2-7; the D call may be TRBD1 or TRBD2 (5 bases each). This CDR3 is built from 14 residues. The V gene lost 5 bases and the J gene lost 5 bases, with 16 bases spanning the gap. Looked up from germline, CDR1 is SEHNR and CDR2 is FQNEAQ (reference sequence). CDR3 nucleotides: TGTGCCAGCAGCCCGCTAGCCAGGGTCAACGAGCAGTACTTC. Protein product: CASSPLARVNEQYF.

The genes are TRBV7-7 and TRBJ2-1, with 8 bases matching TRBD1. Germline CDR1 reads SSHAT; CDR2 reads FNYEAQ (reference sequence). CDR3 length: 14 residues. J lost 9 bases, V lost 6 bases, and 10 bases had no gene match. The CDR3 region has the DNA TGTGCCAGCAGGTCGGTCCAGGGGGCAGGTGAGCAGTTCTTC. As protein: CASRSVQGAGEQFF.

The chain uses TRBV24-1 and TRBJ2-3; 8 bases are a match to TRBD2. Looked up from germline, CDR1 is KGHDR and CDR2 is SFDVKD. Trimming cost V 6 bases and J 0 bases; bases outside gene matches: 4. The CDR3 runs to 15 residues. CDR3 DNA sequence: TGTGCCACCAGTCGGGGGGGAGGAAGCACAGATACGCAGTATTTT. Encoded protein: CATSRGGGSTDTQYF.

The chain recombines TRBV15 with TRBJ1-1; D is perhaps TRBD1 (5 bases). CDR1 is LNHNV, CDR2 YYDKDF, per germline (reference sequence). Trimming shortened V by 0 bases and J by 4 bases, and 15 bases separated the two germline ends. This CDR3 is built from 16 residues. The chain's CDR3 is CATSRDRWGSGTEAFF. The CDR3 bases are TGTGCCACCAGCAGAGATAGGTGGGGGTCGGGCACTGAAGCTTTCTTT.

This sequence joins TRBV14 and TRBJ1-2, with a possible D match to TRBD1 (6 bases). This CDR3 contains 13 residues. The germline CDR1 and CDR2 sequences are SGHDN and FVKESK. The V gene lost 3 bases and the J gene lost 10 bases, with 15 bases spanning the gap. CDR3 in amino acids: CASSQESNRAYTF. CDR3 nucleotides: TGTGCCAGCAGCCAGGAGAGTAACAGGGCCTACACCTTC. The variable domain in full, completed from reference TRBV14 and TRBJ1-2, reads EAGVTQFPSHSVIEKGQTVTLRCDPISGHDNLYWYRRVMGKEIKFLLHFVKESKQDESGMPNNRFLAERTGGTYSTLKVQPAELEDSGVYFCASSQESNRAYTFGSGTRLTVV.

The CDR3 DNA sequence: TGTGCCACCAGCAGTTTGAGGGGTGGGACGATCTCCTACGAGCAGTACTTC. This encodes CATSSLRGGTISYEQYF. This chain uses TRBV15 with TRBJ2-7, with D perhaps being TRBD1 or TRBD2 (5 bases each). This CDR3 has 17 residues. Between the trimmed V and J ends, which lost 3 bases and 0 bases, there was a span of 18 bases. Germline CDR1 and CDR2: LNHNV and YYDKDF (reference sequence).

The chain is built from TRBV20-1 and TRBJ2-3; TRBD2 matches 11 bases. The junction had 8 bases not matched to a gene; V was cut back by 3 bases and J by 3 bases. Germline lookup yields CDR1 DFQATT and CDR2 SNEGSKA (reference sequence). The CDR3 loop spans 16 amino acids. The CDR3 DNA follows: TGCAGTGCTAGTCAGCTAGCGGGGGGCACTACAGATACGCAGTATTTT. Translating gives CSASQLAGGTTDTQYF.

The chain joins TRBV20-1 to TRBJ1-1; unclear D gene. The CDR3 extends over 15 amino acids. The V gene's germline CDR1 is DFQATT and CDR2 SNEGSKA (reference sequence). V lost 0 bases and J lost 3, with 14 bases in between. CDR3 DNA: TGCAGTGCTAGAGATTTAGGCAGGACCCACACTGAAGCTTTCTTT. Encoded protein: CSARDLGRTHTEAFF.

The V call is TRBV2, the J call TRBJ1-4; no reliable D call. The CDR3 loop spans 14 amino acids. V lost 6 bases, J lost 0 bases, and 8 bases lay in between. Germline V gene lookup returns CDR1 SNHLY and CDR2 FYNNEI. The CDR3, as DNA: TGTGCCAGCAGCTTAGCCTCAACTAATGAAAAACTGTTTTTT. Protein: CASSLASTNEKLFF.

The chain recombines TRBV6-1 with TRBJ2-2; a possible D gene is TRBD1 (5 bases). Germline CDR1 and CDR2: MNHNS and SASEGT. Trimming took 8 bases from V and 4 from J, leaving 14 bases between them. The CDR3 is made up of 14 amino acids. The CDR3 nucleotides are TGTGCCAGCCGTCTGACAGCAACCACCGGGGAGCTGTTTTTT. Its protein product is CASRLTATTGELFF.

The CDR3 loop is CASSFGRNTEAFF. The CDR3 nucleotides read TGTGCCAGCAGTTTCGGGAGAAACACTGAAGCTTTCTTT. The chain couples TRBV7-3 to TRBJ1-1; D uncertain. With 6 bases removed from V and 2 bases from J, the gap between germline ends came to 10 bases. The germline V gene has CDR1 SGHTA and CDR2 FQGTGA. The CDR3 extends over 13 amino acids.

This chain links TRBV10-3 with TRBJ1-1; TRBD1 might be the D (6 bases). With 5 bases removed from V and 5 bases from J, the gap between germline ends came to 15 bases. This CDR3 is 14 amino acids long. The germline V gene encodes CDR1 ENHRY and CDR2 SYGVKD. CDR3 sequence reads: CAISNQQGLTEAFF. As DNA, the CDR3 is TGTGCCATCAGTAATCAGCAGGGGTTAACTGAAGCTTTCTTT.

The genes are TRBV12-3 or TRBV12-4 and TRBJ1-6; no firm D call. This CDR3 is built from 17 residues. The V end was cut by 5 bases, the J end by 9 bases, with 23 bases between. CDR3 in amino acids: CASSPRSLRGSGSPLHF. The CDR3 DNA reads TGTGCCAGCAGTCCTAGGAGCCTTAGAGGTAGTGGTTCACCCCTCCACTTT.

This chain uses TRBV5-4 with TRBJ2-3, with TRBD2 matching over 7 bases. Germline CDR1 SGHNT, CDR2 YYREEE (reference sequence). V was clipped by 5 bases and J by 0 bases; unmatched bases: 6. This CDR3 is 15 amino acids long. CDR3 residues: CASSSGLVSTDTQYF. CDR3 DNA sequence: TGTGCCAGCAGTTCTGGACTAGTAAGCACAGATACGCAGTATTTT.

This clonotype was seen only a few times. The CDR3 ends on some other residue instead of the conserved phenylalanine or tryptophan, so this is likely a read error. The limits of the CDR3 on the DNA are not certain, so only TCRdb's listed CDR3 is given. This chain links TRBV12-3 or TRBV12-4 with TRBJ1-1; the DNA was not compared with TRBD1, the D call given in the table. The CDR3 has 12 residues if both end residues are counted. CDR3 in amino acids: CASRTGTGTLTV.

V and J are TRBV20-1 and TRBJ1-1; TRBD1 matches 7 bases. J lost 7 bases, V lost 6 bases, and 5 bases had no gene match. Per germline, CDR1 DFQATT and CDR2 SNEGSKA (reference sequence). CDR3 size: 11 residues. The DNA for the CDR3 is TGCAGTGCAACCCGGGACAGTGAAGCTTTCTTT. The encoded protein is CSATRDSEAFF.

The gene calls are TRBV20-1 and TRBJ2-7; D call uncertain. CDR1 is DFQATT, CDR2 SNEGSKA, per germline (reference sequence). V shed 3 bases and J shed 2 bases, with 11 bases lying between them. The CDR3 is made up of 13 amino acids. The CDR3 DNA is TGCAGTGCTAGTTCCAGGCGAACCTACGAGCAGTACTTC. Its protein is CSASSRRTYEQYF.

V and J are TRBV20-1 and TRBJ1-3; D gene uncertain. Germline V lookup: CDR1 DFQATT, CDR2 SNEGSKA (reference sequence). CDR3 length: 16 residues. V was pared by 3 bases and J by 0 bases, with 15 bases between. CDR3 amino acids: CSASSPDWTSGNTIYF. The CDR3 DNA follows: TGCAGTGCTAGCTCCCCGGACTGGACCTCTGGAAACACCATATATTTT.

Worth noting for this clonotype: Sequence at one end of the junction differs from germline and may be a read error. The chain employs TRBV7-8 and TRBJ2-5; tentatively, D is TRBD2 (6 bases). The CDR3 runs 15 residues. The V gene's germline CDR1 is SGHVS and CDR2 FQNEAQ. CDR3 DNA: TGTGCCAGCTGCTTATATGGGGACTCACAAGAGACCCAGTACTTC. Its protein is CASCLYGDSQETQYF.

The chain employs TRBV20-1 and TRBJ2-7; 7 bases map to TRBD1. CDR1 and CDR2 (germline): DFQATT, SNEGSKA (reference sequence). The CDR3 is 14 amino acids. Unmatched junction bases numbered 9, after V lost 4 bases and J lost 3 bases. In nucleotides, the CDR3 is TGCAGTGCTACCCATCAGTACAGGGGCTACGAGCAGTACTTC. Amino acids: CSATHQYRGYEQYF.